Given below is one TCR beta chain in context. Its antigen is not known. This specimen belongs to a study of tumor-infiltrating lymphocytes in localized non-small cell lung cancer. Across the whole study: Tumor tissue and non-adjacent uninvolved lung came from each patient.

The CDR3 length is 15 residues. Per the germline V gene, CDR1 is GTSNPN and CDR2 is SVGIG (reference sequence). The ends lost 1 base at V and 0 bases at J; junction bases unmatched: 4. Here immunoSEQ multiplex PCR was the method, and the copy in TCRdb shows in-frame clones only, minus some. The sample records some 6,000 clones, approximately 82% being singletons. General study findings and limits: Only some patients had TCR sequencing, depending on available tissue. T-cell fraction did not differ between immunotypes IM1 and IM2. Different pieces of the same tissue went to different assays, confounding technical variation with intratumor heterogeneity.

Sequencing input: lung tumor tissue. The chain carries TRBV30 and TRBJ1-1, with TRBD1 matching over 8 bases. The sequence derives from a human donor with non-small cell lung cancer. CDR3 in DNA: TGTGCCTGGAGTGGACGACAGGGGATGAACACTGAAGCTTTCTTT. Translated: CAWSGRQGMNTEAFF.